What follows are 4 T cell receptor beta chains derived from one specimen sequenced in a study of identical twins. TCRdb recomputed calls from the 5' RACE reads with MiXCR, one row per CDR3 protein. Among approximately 680,000 distinct CDR3 sequences listed, 7.1% were seen once. The same specimen was also included in a second study, on yellow fever vaccine responses in identical twins.

Sequencing was done on a sample of PBMCs. The receptors were gathered from a woman between 18 and 29 years old in good health.

The chain uses TRBV7-9 and TRBJ2-7; 9 bases fit TRBD1. CDR3 size: 15 residues. The germline V gene encodes CDR1 SEHNR and CDR2 FQNEAQ (reference sequence). Trimming cost V 4 bases and J 3 bases; bases outside gene matches: 7. The CDR3 DNA is TGTGCCAGCAGCTCCCGGGACAGGGATCACTACGAGCAGTACTTC. Its translation is CASSSRDRDHYEQYF.

The chain couples TRBV20-1 to TRBJ2-5, with 9 bases aligning to TRBD2. This CDR3 comprises 14 residues. The V gene's germline CDR1 is DFQATT and CDR2 SNEGSKA (reference sequence). V lost 2 bases, J lost 2 bases, and 3 bases stayed unmatched. The CDR3 spells CSARSSGIQETQYF. As DNA, the CDR3 is TGCAGTGCTAGATCTAGCGGGATACAAGAGACCCAGTACTTC.

The chain recombines TRBV28 with TRBJ2-7, with D tentatively TRBD1 or TRBD2 (5 bases each). V was trimmed by 7 bases and J by 2 bases, leaving 9 bases between them. Germline V gene sequence: CDR1 MDHEN, CDR2 SYDVKM. The length of the CDR3 is 12 residues. The CDR3 loop is CASKQGPYEQYF. DNA of the CDR3: TGTGCCAGCAAGCAGGGACCCTACGAGCAGTACTTC.

This clonotype was seen more than once but under ten times. The J gene is TRBJ2-7, the V gene TRBV21-1; TRBD2 is the table's D call, not checked against the DNA. TRBV21-1 is a known pseudogene. The CDR3 spans 11 residues. The CDR3 loop reads CASGPSAIPGF. In DNA form, the CDR3 reads TGTGCCAGCGGGCCTAGCGCCATTCCCGGCTTC.